Below, 4 T cell receptor beta chains from the same sample are listed, as sequenced in a study of blood T cell repertoires in COVID-19. Sequenced by immunoSEQ multiplex PCR; TCRdb stores in-frame clones only, minus some. Counted here are over 150,000 clones, under 85% occurring once; the ten biggest clones make up 3% to 4.5%. Sequenced sample: peripheral blood. The receptors stem from a woman aged 80 or over with acute or convalescent COVID-19.

The chain employs TRBV2 and TRBJ2-1, with D possibly matching TRBD1 (8 bases). V dropped 6 bases and J dropped 8 bases, with 14 bases sitting between them. Germline values: CDR1 SNHLY, CDR2 FYNNEI. The CDR3 extends over 13 amino acids. The CDR3 spells CASRPTGGDEQFF. The CDR3 nucleotides read TGTGCCAGCAGGCCTACAGGGGGGGATGAGCAGTTCTTC.

There are a few counts of this clone. This chain joins TRBV19 and TRBJ1-2; D is ambiguous. V was shortened by 6 bases and J by 2 bases, with 13 bases between the two germline ends. The germline CDR1 and CDR2 sequences are LNHDA and SQIVND (reference sequence). This CDR3 comprises 14 residues. CDR3 coding DNA: TGTGCCAGTAGGCCACGGAGCGGGAACTATGGCTACACCTTC. This translates into CASRPRSGNYGYTF.

This clone was seen only once. The rearrangement joins TRBV5-3 to TRBJ1-2; weak D call: TRBD1 (5 bases). TRBV5-3 is an ORF for which the function is uncertain. V lost 4 bases to trimming and J lost 7 bases, with 11 bases between them. The CDR3 extends over 12 amino acids. In DNA form, the CDR3 reads TGTGCCAGAAGCCGCAGGGTGGGTGGCTACACCTTC. Its translation: CARSRRVGGYTF.

In its sample, this clone was seen a few times. This chain joins TRBV6-5 and TRBJ1-2; 9 bases are a match to TRBD1. The CDR3 has 14 residues. In germline, CDR1 is MNHEY, CDR2 SVGAGI. Losses at the gene ends were 10 bases for V and 4 bases for J; bases not matched to a gene: 10. CDR3 bases: TGTGCCACCACTTCCGGGACAGGGCTCTATGGCTACACCTTC. Translating gives CATTSGTGLYGYTF.